This TCR beta chain stems from a study of blood T cells in healthy people across ages (dated by TCRdb to the mid-2010s). Background on the whole study: In model experiments, template switching captured roughly one uniquely barcoded TCR beta cDNA molecule for every two T cells. Donors were grouped into four age groups: young (average about 15 years), middle-aged (less than 40), aged (around 66) and long-lived (approximately 82). Age-related changes in TCR beta repertoire diversity were measured in the study by deep sequencing normalized with unique cDNA molecular identifiers. To avoid experimental bias, donors of different ages were distributed randomly across sequencing lanes. The study analyzed two additional independent replicas of 1 million unique cDNA reads from the same blood draw for two donors, one aged 18 to 30 and one aged 80 or older. Broad study findings and their caveats: Observed TCR beta diversity per million T cells fell roughly linearly with age, and a significant reduction was already apparent by age around 36. Estimates of total diversity based on one million sequenced T cells were regarded as lower bounds and as underestimates. Because the CMV infection status of the donors was unknown, age-related changes in expanded clonotypes may potentially have been confounded. Since profiling was done on bulk unsorted PBMCs, naive and antigen-experienced compartments could not be conclusively compared. The percentage of naive T cells measured by flow cytometry correlated strongly with observed TCR beta diversity. The long-lived group showed more naive CD4+ T cells, fewer expanded clones and increased TCR diversity than the aged group, suggesting age selection.

Receptor amplification or capture employed 5' RACE. The sequencing machine was an Illumina HiSeq 2500. The second PCR ran for about 6 to 12 cycles and used a J-beta primer mix along with a sample-barcoded 5' primer. A template-switch 5' adaptor carrying 12 random nucleotides introduced a unique molecular identifier onto each TCR beta cDNA molecule. Each sample yielded at least 2.5 million CDR3-containing paired-end reads. First-strand cDNA was synthesized from all RNA with the Mint cDNA synthesis kit, primed by a TRBC-specific oligonucleotide. Following uracil-DNA glycosylase treatment, all cDNA underwent a first 18-cycle PCR with the universal primers M1SS and BC2_uni_R. The paper's data handling went like this. Each sample was normalized by randomly selecting 1 million high-quality reads, each carrying a distinct molecular identifier. Instead of being binned into consensus sequences, reads with shared molecular identifiers were discarded. CDR3 identification, clonotype clustering and error correction used MiTCR with a Q25 quality threshold and the strictest error-elimination algorithm. A nonparametric unseen species model with Euler transformation was used to estimate lower-bound total TCR beta diversity. Clones were called with MiXCR by TCRdb after fastp trimmed the public reads at Q25, and only in-frame beta chains were retained. A single entry per CDR3 protein holds the most common genes and DNA from its merged rows. Here the V and J calls rest on TCRdb's processing, not on the authors' analysis. Here the sample has 1.6 million or so distinct CDR3 sequences; almost 35% occur a single time. The ten biggest clones cover 10% to 12% of the sample.

A few counts support this clonotype. No antigen is known for it. Nothing much larger sits one base from this clone, and base qualities are not available. Counted from cysteine to phenylalanine, this CDR3 has 15 amino acids. Of the read, only the CDR3 DNA is kept; its 45 bases are in frame from base 1. V is cut by 5 bases and J by 2 bases, and the space between the germline ends is 16 bases. The germline V gene (reference sequence) yields SEHNR for CDR1 and FQNEAQ for CDR2. The donors were roughly 39 Caucasian individuals from Russia, aged roughly 6 to 100 years, who were systemically healthy. About 10 milliliters of peripheral blood were collected from each donor into EDTA-treated Vacutainer tubes. Ficoll-Paque density-gradient centrifugation was used to isolate PBMCs, with at least 7 million per sample. Trizol reagent was used to extract total RNA from the PBMCs, yielding at least 5.5 micrograms per sample. The percentages of naive CD45RAhigh/CD27high T cells were determined by flow cytometry on a PBMC aliquot from every donor.

Sequenced input: blood. The V and J segments used are TRBV7-9 and TRBJ2-7; TRBD1 could be the D gene, as 6 bases match. This TCR came from a woman between 25 and 40 years old in good health. The DNA is TGTGCCAGCAGCCCTATAGGGACAACCACCTACGAGCAGTACTTC. Translated, it reads CASSPIGTTTYEQYF.